A single sample is the source of the 28 T cell receptor beta chains below, sequenced in a study of blood T cells in healthy people across ages. Together with a sample-barcoded 5' primer, a J-beta primer mix was included in a second PCR lasting about 7 to 12 cycles. TCRdb redid the calling of the 5' RACE reads with MiXCR, one entry per CDR3 protein. This table has a few hundred thousand distinct CDR3 sequences, roughly 26% appearing once. Sequenced sample: blood. Every receptor here comes from a woman aged 70-85 years in good health.

The chain combines TRBV12-3 or TRBV12-4 with TRBJ2-1, with D perhaps TRBD1 or TRBD2 (6 bases each). V gave up 11 bases and J gave up 0 bases, with 14 bases separating them. CDR3 length: 14 residues. The CDR3 sequence: CAVGGHSSYNEQFF. The CDR3 DNA is TGTGCCGTCGGGGGCCATAGCTCCTACAATGAGCAGTTCTTC.

V usage is TRBV10-3 and J usage is TRBJ1-4; D may be TRBD1 (5 bases). The length of the CDR3 is 15 residues. CDR1 and CDR2 (germline): ENHRY, SYGVKD. V was shortened by 6 bases and J by 0 bases, with 11 bases between the two germline ends. As DNA, the CDR3 is TGTGCCATCAGAGGTGACAGTGCAACTAATGAAAAACTGTTTTTT. Translation: CAIRGDSATNEKLFF.

The chain couples TRBV6-6 to TRBJ2-5, with TRBD1 matching 8 bases. The DNA matches TRBJ2-7 better at its end, which makes the J call doubtful. The CDR3 sequence is 14 residues long. Germline V gene data show CDR1 as MNHNY and CDR2 as SVGAGI (reference sequence). The CDR3 nucleotides read TGTGCCAGCAGTTCGACAGGGGCCACCTACGAGCAGTACTTC. It encodes CASSSTGATYEQYF.

The genes are TRBV6-5 and TRBJ2-3; D is tentatively TRBD1 or TRBD2 (7 bases each). The CDR3 length is 16 residues. Between the trimmed V and J ends, which lost 6 bases and 3 bases, there was a span of 19 bases. Germline V gene lookup returns CDR1 MNHEY and CDR2 SVGAGI. CDR3 residues: CASSRRGGGPTDTQYF. CDR3 in DNA: TGTGCCAGCAGCCGCAGGGGGGGAGGGCCGACAGATACGCAGTATTTT.

A few counts support this clonotype. J is TRBJ2-4 and V is TRBV6-2 or TRBV6-3; D is undetermined. The CDR3 extends over 15 amino acids. CDR1 MNHEY and CDR2 SVGEGT come from the germline V gene. V gave up 0 bases and J gave up 3 bases, with 9 bases separating them. DNA of the CDR3: TGTGCCAGCAGTTACTCGAGATGGGTCAAAAACATTCAGTACTTC. Its translation is CASSYSRWVKNIQYF.

The gene calls are TRBV2 and TRBJ1-1, with 9 bases fitting TRBD1. The CDR3 is made up of 14 amino acids. The germline gives CDR1 SNHLY, CDR2 FYNNEI. With V trimmed by 6 bases and J by 1 base, 3 bases remained unmatched. The CDR3 loop reads CASRPGQGNTEAFF. CDR3 coding DNA: TGTGCCAGCAGACCGGGACAGGGGAACACTGAAGCTTTCTTT.

This clonotype was found once. The CDR3 here is CASRDSTTGANVLTF. In DNA, the CDR3 is TGTGCCAGCAGAGACAGTACTACTGGGGCCAACGTCCTGACTTTC. The chain recombines TRBV6-2 or TRBV6-3 with TRBJ2-6; weak D call: TRBD1 (5 bases). CDR1 is MNHEY, CDR2 SVGEGT, per germline. The V gene lost 6 bases and the J gene lost 2 bases, with 11 bases spanning the gap. The CDR3 covers 15 residues.

V is TRBV28 and J is TRBJ2-1, with no clear D. V lost 2 bases and J 6 bases, leaving 11 bases between the germline ends. CDR1 MDHEN and CDR2 SYDVKM come from the germline V gene. The CDR3 spans 14 residues. The CDR3 loop reads CASSLPARANEQFF. DNA of the CDR3: TGTGCCAGCAGTTTACCGGCTAGGGCCAATGAGCAGTTCTTC.

This clonotype was detected only a few times. The CDR3 loop is CASRQDSKGTQYF. The CDR3 DNA is TGTGCCAGCAGACAAGACTCCAAGGGGACCCAGTACTTC. The V and J genes are TRBV7-9 and TRBJ2-5; no clear D. V dropped 6 bases and J dropped 7 bases, with 15 bases sitting between them. The CDR3 contains 13 residues. Germline CDR1 reads SEHNR; CDR2 reads FQNEAQ (reference sequence).

This clonotype was recorded a few times. The CDR3 end shows no conserved phenylalanine or tryptophan, and so a read error is likely. The rearrangement joins TRBV6-5 to TRBJ1-1; the D gene is possibly TRBD1 (5 bases). Trimming removed 2 bases from V and 11 bases from J, with 18 bases in between. Germline values: CDR1 MNHEY, CDR2 SVGAGI. This CDR3 is built from 14 residues. The CDR3 here is CASSYGDGWVGAFL. For the CDR3, the DNA is TGTGCCAGCAGTTACGGGGACGGTTGGGTCGGGGCTTTCCTT.

The V and J genes are TRBV7-3 and TRBJ2-3; D possibly corresponds to TRBD1 (6 bases). This CDR3 is 15 amino acids long. Germline-derived CDR1 and CDR2 are SGHTA and FQGTGA. V was cut by 0 bases and J by 4 bases, with 11 bases left in between. Here the CDR3 DNA reads TGTGCCAGCAGCTTAACAGGGGACAATCCAGATACGCAGTATTTT. Amino acids: CASSLTGDNPDTQYF. The variable domain in full, with the rest retrieved from reference TRBV7-3 and TRBJ2-3, is GAGVSQTPSNKVTEKGKYVELRCDPISGHTALYWYRQSLGQGPEFLIYFQGTGAADDSGLPNDRFFAVRPEGSVSTLKIQRTERGDSAVYLCASSLTGDNPDTQYFGPGTRLTVL.

Only a few counts were recorded for this clonotype. This chain uses TRBV5-1 with TRBJ2-5, with unresolved D. CDR1 is SGHRS and CDR2 is YFSETQ in the germline V gene. The CDR3 spans 13 residues. Trimming left V 0 bases short and J 4 bases short, with 7 bases between. This CDR3 reads CASSLGHGETQYF. The DNA for the CDR3 is TGCGCCAGCAGCTTGGGGCATGGAGAGACCCAGTACTTC.

This rearrangement joins TRBV3-1 to TRBJ2-4, with 7 bases fitting TRBD2. Germline V gene sequence: CDR1 LGHDT, CDR2 YNNKEL (reference sequence). This CDR3 has 15 residues. The V segment lost 0 bases and the J segment 7 bases; nucleotides outside the gene matches: 6. CDR3 in amino acids: CASSQDWRRGNIQYF. CDR3 DNA: TGTGCCAGCAGCCAAGATTGGCGGCGGGGGAACATTCAGTACTTC.

The chain uses TRBV5-8 and TRBJ1-5, with D possibly TRBD1 on 5 matching bases. The CDR3 sequence is 17 residues long. With 3 bases removed from V and 4 bases from J, the gap between germline ends came to 20 bases. Germline assignment: CDR1 SGHTS and CDR2 YDEGEE. CDR3 in amino acids: CASSWGGRQGDNQPQHF. Written as DNA, the CDR3 is TGTGCCAGCAGCTGGGGAGGGCGCCAGGGAGATAATCAGCCCCAGCATTTT.

For the CDR3, the DNA is TGTGCCACTAAACCCGACGCACGAGAGACCCAGTACTTC. It specifies CATKPDARETQYF. The chain uses TRBV6-2 or TRBV6-3 and TRBJ2-5, with D unclear. CDR3 length: 13 residues. CDR1 is MNHEY and CDR2 is SVGEGT in the germline V gene. Trimming removed 10 bases at V and 4 bases at J, with 16 bases between.

The chain combines TRBV5-5 with TRBJ1-1, with a weak D call TRBD1 (6 bases). CDR3 length: 13 amino acids. Per germline, CDR1 SGHKS and CDR2 YYEKEE (reference sequence). Between the trimmed V and J ends, which lost 4 bases and 5 bases, there was a span of 12 bases. The CDR3 nucleotides read TGTGCCAGCAGCGTCGGACAGACTACTGAAGCTTTCTTT. Protein: CASSVGQTTEAFF.

Concerning this clonotype itself: A read error may explain this, as a much larger clone is one base away. The chain has TRBV7-2 and TRBJ1-4; D call uncertain. Trimming took off 1 base at V and 8 bases at J, with 8 bases between the two ends. The CDR3 has 13 amino acids. Germline CDR1 reads SGHTA; CDR2 reads FQGNSA. CDR3 DNA: TGTGCCAGCAGCTTAGGGAGATGGGAAAAACTGTTTTTT. Amino acids: CASSLGRWEKLFF.

This clonotype was recorded a few times. For the CDR3, the DNA is TGTGCCAGCAGTTACGGGGTACTCAGGGCACAAGAGACCCAGTACTTC. It yields the protein CASSYGVLRAQETQYF. The V and J genes are TRBV6-2 or TRBV6-3 and TRBJ2-5; tentative D call: TRBD1 (5 bases). Germline values: CDR1 MNHEY, CDR2 SVGEGT. This CDR3 region has 16 residues. V lost 2 bases, J lost 2 bases, and 15 bases lay in between.

This clonotype occurred a few times. The genes are TRBV7-8 and TRBJ2-3; D might be TRBD2 (6 bases). This CDR3 contains 12 residues. V was cut by 3 bases and J by 9 bases, with 10 bases left in between. Germline CDR1 is SGHVS and CDR2 is FQNEAQ. The CDR3 is CASSLGLQTQYF. CDR3 DNA: TGTGCCAGCAGCTTGGGACTTCAGACGCAGTATTTT.

This clonotype was observed a few times. This may arise from a read error, as a much more abundant clone is one base away. This rearrangement joins TRBV27 to TRBJ1-1; possibly TRBD1 for D (6 bases). CDR1 and CDR2 from the germline V gene are MNHEY and SMNVEV (reference sequence). The length of the CDR3 is 15 residues. The V and J ends lost 2 bases and 4 bases respectively, with 14 bases between them. The DNA for the CDR3 is TGTGCCAGCAGTTTAGTCAGGGGCGCCGGCACTGAAGCTTTCTTT. Protein: CASSLVRGAGTEAFF.

This clonotype has only a few counts. The chain combines TRBV6-2 or TRBV6-3 with TRBJ2-1; maybe TRBD2 (5 bases). The germline V gene has CDR1 MNHEY and CDR2 SVGEGT. The length of the CDR3 is 15 residues. The V end was cut by 8 bases, the J end by 4 bases, with 18 bases between. The CDR3 DNA follows: TGTGCCAGCCTCGGCGGGTCACCCCTTTACAATGAGCAGTTCTTC. Its translation: CASLGGSPLYNEQFF.

This chain links TRBV5-1 with TRBJ2-5; possibly TRBD1 for D (6 bases). The J call is uncertain, as TRBJ2-7 better fits the DNA end. The germline gives CDR1 SGHRS, CDR2 YFSETQ. The CDR3 is made up of 14 amino acids. CDR3 DNA sequence: TGCGCCAGCAGCCTGACTTATACAGGGTACGAGCAGTACTTC. It is translated as CASSLTYTGYEQYF.

This sequence joins TRBV20-1 and TRBJ2-7; 7 bases are shared with TRBD2. The last part of the DNA fits TRBJ2-1 better; the J call may be wrong. The germline V gene has CDR1 DFQATT and CDR2 SNEGSKA (reference sequence). The CDR3 loop spans 14 amino acids. The CDR3 region is CSARVQAGYNEQFF. The CDR3 bases are TGCAGTGCTAGAGTCCAAGCGGGGTACAATGAGCAGTTCTTC.

The rearrangement uses TRBV6-2 or TRBV6-3 and TRBJ2-5; TRBD2 matches at 10 bases. Germline-derived CDR1 and CDR2 are MNHEY and SVGEGT. This CDR3 region has 20 residues. The J segment lost 4 bases and the V segment lost 2 bases, leaving 19 bases of the junction unmatched. CDR3 bases: TGTGCCAGCAGTTACGGTCCAGGGGGCTGGCTAGCGGGAGAGGCAGAGACCCAGTACTTC. This gives the protein CASSYGPGGWLAGEAETQYF.

The J gene is TRBJ2-3, the V gene TRBV5-1, with D unresolved. The germline CDR1 and CDR2 sequences are SGHRS and YFSETQ. The CDR3 covers 13 residues. V lost 6 bases, J lost 2 bases, and 10 bases lay in between. The CDR3 nucleotides are TGCGCCAGCACAAGGGCGGACACAGATACGCAGTATTTT. Translating it yields CASTRADTDTQYF.

The V gene is TRBV5-1, the J gene TRBJ2-7, with 8 bases matching TRBD1. V shed 2 bases and J 6 bases; nucleotides not matched to a gene: 4. This CDR3 has 13 residues. Germline V lookup: CDR1 SGHRS, CDR2 YFSETQ. CDR3 amino acids: CASSFTGGTEQYF. CDR3 coding DNA: TGCGCCAGCAGCTTTACAGGGGGGACCGAGCAGTACTTC.

The V call is TRBV4-3, the J call TRBJ2-3, with 9 bases matching TRBD2. The trim removed 0 bases at V and 3 bases at J, leaving 13 bases unmatched. This CDR3 spans 19 amino acids. Germline lookup yields CDR1 LGHNA and CDR2 YSLEER. CDR3 DNA sequence: TGCGCCAGCAGCCAAGATCTGGAGCGGGAGGCGGGAATTACAGATACGCAGTATTTT. It specifies CASSQDLEREAGITDTQYF.

The chain uses TRBV4-2 and TRBJ2-5; 8 bases match TRBD1. J lost 2 bases, V lost 4 bases, and 6 bases had no gene match. Germline V CDR1 and CDR2: LGHNA, YNFKEQ. CDR3 length equals 15 residues. CDR3 bases: TGTGCCAGCAGCCCGGGACAGGCCCTGCAAGAGACCCAGTACTTC. Residues: CASSPGQALQETQYF.